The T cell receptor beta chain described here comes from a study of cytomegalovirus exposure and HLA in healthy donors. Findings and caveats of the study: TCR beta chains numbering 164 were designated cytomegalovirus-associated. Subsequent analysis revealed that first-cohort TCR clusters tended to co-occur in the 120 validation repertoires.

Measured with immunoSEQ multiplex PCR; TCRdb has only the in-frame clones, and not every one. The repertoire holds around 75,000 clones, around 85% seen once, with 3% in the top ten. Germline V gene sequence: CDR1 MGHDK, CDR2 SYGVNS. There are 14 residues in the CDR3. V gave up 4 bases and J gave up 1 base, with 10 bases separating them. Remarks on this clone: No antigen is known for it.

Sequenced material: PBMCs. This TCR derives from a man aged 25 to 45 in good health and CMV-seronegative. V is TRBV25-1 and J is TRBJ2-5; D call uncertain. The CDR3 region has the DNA TGTGCCAGCAGTGTGGCCACCTCCCAAGAGACCCAGTACTTC. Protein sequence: CASSVATSQETQYF.